These T cell receptor beta chains were read from a single sample in a study of blood T cell repertoires in COVID-19. TCRdb's copy holds only in-frame clones and misses some; the assay was immunoSEQ multiplex PCR. The profile shows 77,000 or so clones, 85% to 90% of them singletons. The specimen was peripheral blood. Receptors originate from an elderly man with acute or convalescent COVID-19. CDR3s include the opening cysteine and the closing phenylalanine or tryptophan. The D gene is left open where the match is weak. Expanded clones get a size class; other rows say once, few or many, or leave the size out.

size: -
D: -
V: TRBV14
J: TRBJ2-7
DNA: TGTGCCAGCAGCCAAGATCGAAAGCGGGCTAGGCCCCTCTCTCCTTCCTACGAGCAGTACTTC
CDR3: CASSQDRKRARPLSPSYEQYF

size: -
D: -
V: TRBV9
J: TRBJ1-2
DNA: TGTGCCAGCACCCCGATTCGGGACTATGGCTACACCTTC
CDR3: CASTPIRDYGYTF

size: -
D: -
V: TRBV5-1
J: TRBJ1-1
DNA: TGCGCCAGCAGCTCGAGTCCTCCAGGGCAACAGAACACTGAAGCTTTCTTT
CDR3: CASSSSPPGQQNTEAFF

size: -
D: TRBD2
V: TRBV7-2
J: TRBJ2-7
DNA: TGTGCCAGCAGCGGGCGGGGGGTGTCCTACGAGCAGTACTTC
CDR3: CASSGRGVSYEQYF

size: -
D: TRBD2
V: TRBV28
J: TRBJ2-2
DNA: TGTGCCAGCAGTCCGTCAGGACTAGCGGGATTCACCGGGGAGCTGTTTTTT
CDR3: CASSPSGLAGFTGELFF

size: -
D: TRBD2
V: TRBV27
J: TRBJ2-2
DNA: TGTGCCAGCAGTTCTGGACTAGCGCGGAACACCGGGGAGCTGTTTTTT
CDR3: CASSSGLARNTGELFF

size: -
D: TRBD2
V: TRBV6-4
J: TRBJ2-3
DNA: TGTGCCAGCAGTGAGTCTAGCGGACCAGAAGATACGCAGTATTTT
CDR3: CASSESSGPEDTQYF

size: -
D: -
V: TRBV21-1
J: TRBJ1-6
DNA: TGTGCCAGCAGCTCACCCACCGGGAGGAATTCACCCCTCCACTTT
CDR3: CASSSPTGRNSPLHF

size: few
D: TRBD2
V: TRBV27
J: TRBJ2-1
DNA: TGTGCCAGCAGTTCGGGACTAGCGAGCAATGAGCAGTTCTTC
CDR3: CASSSGLASNEQFF

size: -
D: -
V: TRBV7-2
J: TRBJ1-2
DNA: TGTGCCAGCAGCCCGGAGGGGGGGCGCGGGGGCTACACCTTC
CDR3: CASSPEGGRGGYTF

size: -
D: TRBD2
V: TRBV14
J: TRBJ2-3
DNA: TGTGCCAGCAGCCAAGACCAGCGAATGGGGGGGGATACGCAGTATTTT
CDR3: CASSQDQRMGGDTQYF

size: once
D: TRBD1
V: TRBV2
J: TRBJ1-1
DNA: TGTGCCACCTTGAGGACAGGGGCGAATAGTAACACTGAAGCTTTCTTT
CDR3: CATLRTGANSNTEAFF

size: few
D: TRBD1
V: TRBV19
J: TRBJ2-1
DNA: TGTGCCAGTGGAGACCAGGGGGCGTACAATGAGCAGTTCTTC
CDR3: CASGDQGAYNEQFF

size: few
D: -
V: TRBV20-1
J: TRBJ2-2
DNA: TGCAGTGCTAGTCCCAGGGGTTCGGGCACCGGGGAGCTGTTTTTT
CDR3: CSASPRGSGTGELFF

size: -
D: -
V: TRBV27
J: TRBJ1-5
DNA: TGTGCCAGCAGTTTCGGAGGGGAGGTACAGCCCCAGCATTTT
CDR3: CASSFGGEVQPQHF

size: -
D: TRBD2
V: TRBV6-5
J: TRBJ2-2
DNA: TGTGCCAGCAGTCTGACCGGGACTATCAGCGGGGAGCTGTTTTTT
CDR3: CASSLTGTISGELFF

size: -
D: -
V: TRBV27
J: TRBJ1-2
DNA: TGTGCCAGCAGTTTATCACTCTCCGGCGGGGCTTTAGGGTCTAACTATGGCTACACCTTC
CDR3: CASSLSLSGGALGSNYGYTF

size: -
D: TRBD1
V: TRBV5-1
J: TRBJ1-3
DNA: TGCGCCAGCAGCTTGAACGATCACAGGGGCTCTGGAAACACCATATATTTT
CDR3: CASSLNDHRGSGNTIYF

size: -
D: -
V: TRBV30
J: TRBJ1-4
DNA: TGTGCCTGGAGTGCTACGGGTGAAAAACTGTTTTTT
CDR3: CAWSATGEKLFF

size: -
D: -
V: TRBV5-1
J: TRBJ2-1
DNA: TGCGCCAGCAGCGGCGGGGTGGGCGGGGAATACAATGAGCAGTTCTTC
CDR3: CASSGGVGGEYNEQFF

size: -
D: -
V: TRBV6-6
J: TRBJ1-4
DNA: TGTGCCAGCAGTTTCCCGGGGGAAAAACTGTTTTTT
CDR3: CASSFPGEKLFF

size: -
D: -
V: TRBV6-5
J: TRBJ2-7
DNA: TGTGCCAGCAGTTTTCGTAGAGGGGGGGACGAGCAGTACTTC
CDR3: CASSFRRGGDEQYF

size: -
D: TRBD2
V: TRBV9
J: TRBJ2-3
DNA: TGTGCCAGCAGCGTAGATCCTAGCGGGGAGATAGATACGCAGTATTTT
CDR3: CASSVDPSGEIDTQYF